Below, 5 T cell receptor beta chains from the same sample are listed, as sequenced in a study of cytomegalovirus exposure and HLA in healthy donors listed by TCRdb under 2017. Receptor libraries were prepared by the immunoSEQ multiplex PCR assay. For the multiplex PCR, a mixture combining 60 forward primers for TCR Vbeta segments and 13 reverse primers for TCR Jbeta segments was used. TCRdb provides this immuneACCESS table in a form limited to in-frame rearrangements. Some clones are lacking; in checked studies, under half of them reflect an unresolved V gene, and why the rest are absent is not known. The sample yields about 74,000 clones; around 70% were counted once. Around 10% of the sample belongs to the ten largest clones. The sequenced material came from PBMCs. These receptors all stem from a woman in her forties in good health and CMV-seropositive.

The CDR3 loop is CASSKGTASYGYTF. DNA for the CDR3: TGTGCCAGCAGCAAGGGGACAGCGAGCTATGGCTACACCTTC. This sequence joins TRBV13 and TRBJ1-2, with 7 bases aligning to TRBD1. The CDR3 extends over 14 amino acids. V lost 5 bases and J lost 4; bases outside the gene matches: 7. The germline V gene has CDR1 PRHDT and CDR2 FYEKMQ (reference sequence).

The chain combines TRBV14 with TRBJ2-1, with TRBD2 identical over 13 bases. Unmatched junction bases numbered 7, after V lost 1 base and J lost 7 bases. Germline lookup yields CDR1 SGHDN and CDR2 FVKESK. This CDR3 region has 17 residues. The CDR3 region is CASSQGTSGGPGNEQFF. CDR3 sequence (DNA): TGTGCCAGCAGCCAAGGGACTAGCGGGGGCCCGGGGAATGAGCAGTTCTTC.

This CDR3 reads CASSLLAGDNEQFF. CDR3 DNA: TGCGCCAGCAGCCTTCTAGCGGGGGACAATGAGCAGTTCTTC. The genes are TRBV4-1 and TRBJ2-1; 10 bases are a match to TRBD2. V gave up 4 bases and J gave up 5 bases; unmatched junction bases: 2. CDR3 length equals 14 residues. Germline V gives CDR1 MGHRA, CDR2 YSYEKL.

The chain is built from TRBV10-2 and TRBJ2-3; D may be TRBD1 (5 bases). Trimming stripped 3 bases from V and 0 bases from J, with 10 bases between. The CDR3 is 15 amino acids. Germline-derived CDR1 and CDR2 are WSHSY and SAAADI. This CDR3 is CASSDVGRSTDTQYF. The CDR3 nucleotides are TGCGCCAGCAGTGATGTGGGGCGGAGCACAGATACGCAGTATTTT.

Comment on this clone: The same CDR3 is also encoded by other DNA sequences in this sample. The chain couples TRBV10-2 to TRBJ2-3, with D unclear. This CDR3 comprises 12 residues. CDR1 is WSHSY and CDR2 is SAAADI in the germline V gene. V dropped 5 bases and J dropped 2 bases, with 5 bases sitting between them. Here the CDR3 reads CASSLNTDTQYF. CDR3 nucleotide sequence: TGCGCCAGCAGTCTAAACACAGATACGCAGTATTTT.